This TCR beta chain was sequenced for a study of cytomegalovirus exposure and HLA in healthy donors. The PCR ran on 60 Vbeta and 13 Jbeta primers. Sequenced by immunoSEQ multiplex PCR; TCRdb stores in-frame clones only, minus some. The sample includes about 95,000 clones, more than 65% of them seen just once. This CDR3 has 12 residues. Trimming shortened V by 7 bases and J by 0 bases, and 7 bases separated the two germline ends. Germline lookup yields CDR1 MNHEY and CDR2 SVGAGI. The clonotype comes from a man in his fifties or sixties in good health and CMV-seronegative. The chain has TRBV6-5 and TRBJ2-7; D not resolved. Source material: PBMCs. CDR3 DNA sequence: TGTGCCAGCATGTCGAGCTCCTACGAGCAGTACTTC. Protein product: CASMSSSYEQYF.